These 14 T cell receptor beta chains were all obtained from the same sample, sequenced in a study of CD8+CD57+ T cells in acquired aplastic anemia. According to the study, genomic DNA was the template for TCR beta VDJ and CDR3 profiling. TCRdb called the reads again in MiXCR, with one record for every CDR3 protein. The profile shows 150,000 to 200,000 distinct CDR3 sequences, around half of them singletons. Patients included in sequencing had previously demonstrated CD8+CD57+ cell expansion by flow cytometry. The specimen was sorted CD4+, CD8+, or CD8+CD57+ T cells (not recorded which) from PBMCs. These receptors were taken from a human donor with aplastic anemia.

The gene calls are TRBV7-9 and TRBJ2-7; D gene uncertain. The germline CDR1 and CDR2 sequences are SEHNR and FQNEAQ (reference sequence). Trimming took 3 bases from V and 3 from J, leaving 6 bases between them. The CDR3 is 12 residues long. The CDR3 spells CASSFLGYEQYF. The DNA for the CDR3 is TGTGCCAGCAGCTTCTTGGGCTACGAGCAGTACTTC.

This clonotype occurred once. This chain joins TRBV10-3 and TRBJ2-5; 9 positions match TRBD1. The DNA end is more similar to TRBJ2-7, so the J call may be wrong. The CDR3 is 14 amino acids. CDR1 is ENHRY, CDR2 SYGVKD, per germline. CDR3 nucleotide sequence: TGTGCCACGAAGCCCGGGACAGGGACCTACGAGCAGTACTTC. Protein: CATKPGTGTYEQYF.

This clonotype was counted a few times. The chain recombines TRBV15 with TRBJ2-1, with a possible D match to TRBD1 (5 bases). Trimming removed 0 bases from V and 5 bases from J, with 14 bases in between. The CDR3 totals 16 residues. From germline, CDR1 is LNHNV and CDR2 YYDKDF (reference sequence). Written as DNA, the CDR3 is TGTGCCACCAGCAGAGATGGAAGGGGCGGTGACAATGAGCAGTTCTTC. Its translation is CATSRDGRGGDNEQFF.

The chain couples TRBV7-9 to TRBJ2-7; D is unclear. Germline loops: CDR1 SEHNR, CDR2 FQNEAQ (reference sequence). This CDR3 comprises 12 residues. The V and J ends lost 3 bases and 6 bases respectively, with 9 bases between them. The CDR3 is CASSFPLREQYF. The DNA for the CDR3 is TGTGCCAGCAGCTTCCCACTACGCGAGCAGTACTTC.

In nucleotides, the CDR3 is TGTGCCAGCAGCCTGGGACCGCAATCCTACAATGAGCAGTTCTTC. It yields the protein CASSLGPQSYNEQFF. The chain couples TRBV7-8 to TRBJ2-1; the D gene could be TRBD1 or TRBD2 (5 bases each). The ends were cut back, 5 bases at V and 1 base at J, with 12 bases in the middle. The CDR3 has 15 residues. Germline CDR1 and CDR2: SGHVS and FQNEAQ. Using reference TRBV7-8 and TRBJ2-1 for the parts outside the CDR3, the full variable domain is GAGVSQSPRYKVAKRGQDVALRCDPISGHVSLFWYQQALGQGPEFLTYFQNEAQLDKSGLPSDRFFAERPEGSVSTLKIQRTQQEDSAVYLCASSLGPQSYNEQFFGPGTRLTVL.

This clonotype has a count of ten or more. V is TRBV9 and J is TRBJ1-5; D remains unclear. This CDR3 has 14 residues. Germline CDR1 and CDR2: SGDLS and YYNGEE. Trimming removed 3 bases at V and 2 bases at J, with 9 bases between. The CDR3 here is CASSDAPGNQPQHF. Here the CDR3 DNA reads TGTGCCAGCAGCGATGCCCCGGGCAATCAGCCCCAGCATTTT.

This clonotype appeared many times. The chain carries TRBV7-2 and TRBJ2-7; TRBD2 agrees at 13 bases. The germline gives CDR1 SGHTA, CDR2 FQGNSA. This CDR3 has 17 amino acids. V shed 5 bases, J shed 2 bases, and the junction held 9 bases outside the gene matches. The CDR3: CASSRTSGGATPYEQYF. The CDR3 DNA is TGTGCCAGCAGCCGCACTAGCGGGGGGGCTACCCCCTACGAGCAGTACTTC.

This CDR3 is CASSEGDRAEQYF. DNA for the CDR3: TGTGCCAGCAGTGAAGGGGACAGGGCCGAGCAGTACTTC. The chain employs TRBV2 and TRBJ2-7; 9 bases match TRBD1. There are 13 residues in the CDR3. Germline loops: CDR1 SNHLY, CDR2 FYNNEI. J lost 6 bases, V lost 1 base, and 1 base had no gene match.

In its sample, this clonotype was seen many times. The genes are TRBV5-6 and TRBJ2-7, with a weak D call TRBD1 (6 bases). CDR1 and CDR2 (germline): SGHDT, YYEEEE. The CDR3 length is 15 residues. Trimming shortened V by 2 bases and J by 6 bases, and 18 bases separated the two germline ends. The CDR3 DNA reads TGTGCCAGCAGCTTATTGGATTTGGGGGCGGCCGAGCAGTACTTC. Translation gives CASSLLDLGAAEQYF.

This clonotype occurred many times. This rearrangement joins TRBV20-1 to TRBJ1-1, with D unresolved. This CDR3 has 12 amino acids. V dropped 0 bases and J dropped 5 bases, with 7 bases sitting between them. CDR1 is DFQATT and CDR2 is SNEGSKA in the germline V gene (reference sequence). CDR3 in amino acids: CSARDGRTEAFF. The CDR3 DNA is TGCAGTGCTAGAGACGGGAGGACTGAAGCTTTCTTT.

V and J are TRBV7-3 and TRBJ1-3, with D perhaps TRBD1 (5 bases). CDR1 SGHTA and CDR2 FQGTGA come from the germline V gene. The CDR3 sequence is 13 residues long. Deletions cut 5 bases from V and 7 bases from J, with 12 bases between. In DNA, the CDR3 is TGTGCCAGCAGCGGGGGGTCCATGAACACCATATATTTT. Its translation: CASSGGSMNTIYF.

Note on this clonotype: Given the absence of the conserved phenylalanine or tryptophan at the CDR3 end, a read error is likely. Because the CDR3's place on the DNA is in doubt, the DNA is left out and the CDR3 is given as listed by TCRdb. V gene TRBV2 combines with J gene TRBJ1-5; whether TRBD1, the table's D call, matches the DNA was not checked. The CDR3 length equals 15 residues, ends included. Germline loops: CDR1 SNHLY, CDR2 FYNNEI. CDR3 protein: CASSELDISNQPQQI.

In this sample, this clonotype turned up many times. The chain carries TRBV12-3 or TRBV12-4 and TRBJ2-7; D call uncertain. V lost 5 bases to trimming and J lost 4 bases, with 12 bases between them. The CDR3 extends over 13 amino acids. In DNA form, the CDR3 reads TGTGCCAGCAGTCCACTTGGCGGATACGAGCAGTACTTC. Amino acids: CASSPLGGYEQYF.

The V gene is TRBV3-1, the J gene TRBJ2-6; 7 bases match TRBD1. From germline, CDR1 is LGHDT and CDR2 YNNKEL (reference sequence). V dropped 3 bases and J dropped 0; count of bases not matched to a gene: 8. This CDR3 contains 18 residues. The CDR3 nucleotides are TGTGCCAGCAGCCAGCTTTTAGGGGACAGCTCTGGGGCCAACGTCCTGACTTTC. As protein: CASSQLLGDSSGANVLTF.